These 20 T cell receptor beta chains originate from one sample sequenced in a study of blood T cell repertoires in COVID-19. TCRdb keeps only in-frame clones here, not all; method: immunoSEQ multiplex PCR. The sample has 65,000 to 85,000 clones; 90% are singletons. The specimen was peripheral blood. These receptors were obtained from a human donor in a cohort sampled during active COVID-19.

The CDR3 DNA is TGCGCCAGCAGCCAATTGGAAGGGGTGGGCTACGAGCAGTACTTC. It specifies CASSQLEGVGYEQYF. The rearrangement uses TRBV4-1 and TRBJ2-7; the D gene is possibly TRBD1 (5 bases). Trimming took off 2 bases at V and 3 bases at J, with 14 bases between the two ends. The CDR3 is 15 residues long. CDR1 and CDR2 from the germline V gene are MGHRA and YSYEKL.

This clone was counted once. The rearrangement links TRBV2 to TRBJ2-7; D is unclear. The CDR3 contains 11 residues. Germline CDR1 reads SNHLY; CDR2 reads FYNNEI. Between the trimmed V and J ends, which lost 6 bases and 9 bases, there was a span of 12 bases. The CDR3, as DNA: TGTGCCAGCAGCGTCCCCCGCGCGCAGTACTTC. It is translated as CASSVPRAQYF.

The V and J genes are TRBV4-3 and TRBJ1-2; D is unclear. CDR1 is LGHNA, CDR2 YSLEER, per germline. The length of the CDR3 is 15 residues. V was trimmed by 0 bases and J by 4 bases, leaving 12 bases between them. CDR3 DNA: TGCGCCAGCAGCCAAGATATATATGAGTTCTATGGCTACACCTTC. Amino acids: CASSQDIYEFYGYTF.

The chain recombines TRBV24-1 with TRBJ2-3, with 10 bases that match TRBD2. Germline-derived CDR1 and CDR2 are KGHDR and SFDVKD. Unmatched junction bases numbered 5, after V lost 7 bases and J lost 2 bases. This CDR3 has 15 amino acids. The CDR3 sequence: CATSQRGGSTDTQYF. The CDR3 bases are TGTGCCACCAGCCAGCGGGGGGGTTCCACAGATACGCAGTATTTT.

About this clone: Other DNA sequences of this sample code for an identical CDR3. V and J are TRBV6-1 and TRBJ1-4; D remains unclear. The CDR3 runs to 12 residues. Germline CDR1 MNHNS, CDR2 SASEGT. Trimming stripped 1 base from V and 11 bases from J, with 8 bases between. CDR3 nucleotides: TGTGCCAGCAGTGAAGTTCGGGAGAAACTGTTTTTT. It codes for CASSEVREKLFF.

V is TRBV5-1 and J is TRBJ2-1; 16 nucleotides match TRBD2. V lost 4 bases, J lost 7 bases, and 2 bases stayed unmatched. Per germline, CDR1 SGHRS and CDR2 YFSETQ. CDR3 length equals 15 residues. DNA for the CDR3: TGCGCCAGCAGCCGGGGACTAGCGGGGGGGAATGAGCAGTTCTTC. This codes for CASSRGLAGGNEQFF.

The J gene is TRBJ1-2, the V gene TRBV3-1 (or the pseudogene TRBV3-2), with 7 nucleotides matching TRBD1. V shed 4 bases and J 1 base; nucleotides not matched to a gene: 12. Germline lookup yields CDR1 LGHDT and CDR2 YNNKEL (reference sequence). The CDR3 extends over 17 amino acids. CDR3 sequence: CASSLLAGQENNYGYTF. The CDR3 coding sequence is TGTGCCAGCAGCCTCCTGGCAGGACAGGAGAATAACTATGGCTACACCTTC.

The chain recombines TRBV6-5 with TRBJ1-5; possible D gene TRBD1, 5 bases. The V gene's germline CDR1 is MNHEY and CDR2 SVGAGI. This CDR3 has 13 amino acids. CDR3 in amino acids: CAGSGGVGQPQHF. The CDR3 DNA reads TGTGCGGGATCTGGAGGGGTGGGTCAGCCCCAGCATTTT.

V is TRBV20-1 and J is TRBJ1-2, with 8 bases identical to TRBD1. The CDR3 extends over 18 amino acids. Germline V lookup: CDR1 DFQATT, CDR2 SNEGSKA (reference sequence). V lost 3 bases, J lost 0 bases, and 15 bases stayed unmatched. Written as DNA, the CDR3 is TGCAGTGCTAGTCACCGGGACAGGAAATCAGAGACTAACTATGGCTACACCTTC. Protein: CSASHRDRKSETNYGYTF.

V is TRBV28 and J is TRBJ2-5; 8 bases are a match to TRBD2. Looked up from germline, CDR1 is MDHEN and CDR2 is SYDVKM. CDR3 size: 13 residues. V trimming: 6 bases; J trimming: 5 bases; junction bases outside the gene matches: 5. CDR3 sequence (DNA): TGTGCCAGCAGCGGGGGGGGCGTGGAGACCCAGTACTTC. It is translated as CASSGGGVETQYF.

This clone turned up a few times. The CDR3 DNA sequence: TGTGCCAGCAGCGCCGGGACTTACACCGGGGAGCTGTTTTTT. This encodes CASSAGTYTGELFF. This chain joins TRBV7-6 and TRBJ2-2; tentatively, D is TRBD2 (6 bases). The CDR3 has 14 amino acids. The germline V gene has CDR1 SGHVS and CDR2 FNYEAQ. The V end lost 5 bases, the J end lost 3 bases, and 10 bases lay between the germline ends.

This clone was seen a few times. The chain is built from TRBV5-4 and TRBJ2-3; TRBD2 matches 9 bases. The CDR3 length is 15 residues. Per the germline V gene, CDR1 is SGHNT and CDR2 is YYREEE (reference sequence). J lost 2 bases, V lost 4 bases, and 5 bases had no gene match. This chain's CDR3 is CASSLTSGLTDTQYF. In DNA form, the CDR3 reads TGTGCCAGCAGCCTCACTAGCGGGCTCACAGATACGCAGTATTTT.

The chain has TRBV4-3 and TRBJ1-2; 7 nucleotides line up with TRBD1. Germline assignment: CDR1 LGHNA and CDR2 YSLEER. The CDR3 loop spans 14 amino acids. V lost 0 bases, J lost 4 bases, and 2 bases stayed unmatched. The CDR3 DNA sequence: TGCGCCAGCAGCCAAGACCGGGACAGCTATGGCTACACCTTC. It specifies CASSQDRDSYGYTF.

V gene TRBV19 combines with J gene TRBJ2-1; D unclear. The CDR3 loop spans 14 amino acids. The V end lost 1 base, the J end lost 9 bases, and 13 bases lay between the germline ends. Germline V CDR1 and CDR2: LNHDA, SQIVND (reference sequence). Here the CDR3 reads CASSIVLGQREQFF. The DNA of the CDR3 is TGTGCCAGTAGTATAGTTTTGGGCCAACGTGAGCAGTTCTTC.

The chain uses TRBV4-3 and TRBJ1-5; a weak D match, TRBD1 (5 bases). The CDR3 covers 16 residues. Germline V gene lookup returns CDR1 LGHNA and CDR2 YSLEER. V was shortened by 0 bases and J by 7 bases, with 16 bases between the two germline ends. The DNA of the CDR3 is TGCGCCAGCAGCCAAGATGTGGGGGGGTTCGGGCAGCCCCAGCATTTT. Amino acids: CASSQDVGGFGQPQHF.

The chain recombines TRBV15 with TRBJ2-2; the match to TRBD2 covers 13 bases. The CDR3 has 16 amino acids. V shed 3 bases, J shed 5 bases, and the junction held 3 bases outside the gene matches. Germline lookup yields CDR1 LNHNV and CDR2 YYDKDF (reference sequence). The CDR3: CATSSRLAGGTGELFF. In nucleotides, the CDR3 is TGTGCCACCAGCAGCCGACTAGCGGGGGGAACCGGGGAGCTGTTTTTT. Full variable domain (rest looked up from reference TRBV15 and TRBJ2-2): DAMVIQNPRYQVTQFGKPVTLSCSQTLNHNVMYWYQQKSSQAPKLLFHYYDKDFNNEADTPDNFQSRRPNTSFCFLDIRSPGLGDTAMYLCATSSRLAGGTGELFFGEGSRLTVL.

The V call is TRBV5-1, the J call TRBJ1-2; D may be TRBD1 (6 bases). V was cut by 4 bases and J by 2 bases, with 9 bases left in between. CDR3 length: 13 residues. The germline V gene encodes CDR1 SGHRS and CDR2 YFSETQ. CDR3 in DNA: TGCGCCAGCAGCGCAGGACAGAACTATGGCTACACCTTC. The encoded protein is CASSAGQNYGYTF.

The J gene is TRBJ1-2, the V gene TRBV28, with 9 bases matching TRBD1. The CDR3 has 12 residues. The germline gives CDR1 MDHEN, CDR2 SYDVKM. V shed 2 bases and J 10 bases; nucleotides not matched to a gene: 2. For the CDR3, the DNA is TGTGCCAGCAGTTTAGACAGGGGGATCTACACCTTC. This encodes CASSLDRGIYTF.

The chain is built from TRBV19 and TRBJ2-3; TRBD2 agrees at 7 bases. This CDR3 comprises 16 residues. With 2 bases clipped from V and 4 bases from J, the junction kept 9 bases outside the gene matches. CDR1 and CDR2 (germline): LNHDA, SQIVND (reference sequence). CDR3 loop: CASSILAGGVADTQYF. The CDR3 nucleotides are TGTGCCAGTAGTATACTAGCTGGGGGGGTGGCAGATACGCAGTATTTT.

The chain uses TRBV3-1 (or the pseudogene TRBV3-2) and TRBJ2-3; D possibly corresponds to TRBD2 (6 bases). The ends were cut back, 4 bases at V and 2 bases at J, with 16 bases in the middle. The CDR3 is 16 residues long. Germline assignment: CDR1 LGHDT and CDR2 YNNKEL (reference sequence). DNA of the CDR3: TGTGCCAGCAGCCGACGTAGCGGAGCCTACACAGATACGCAGTATTTT. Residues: CASSRRSGAYTDTQYF.